The 22 T cell receptor beta chains below come from one sample, sequenced in a study of T cells in Graves' hyperthyroidism and ophthalmopathy. RNA transcripts served as the template for amplifying TCR beta CDR3 regions. First-round RT-PCR targeting the TCR CDR3 was performed with the HTBI primer set. TCRdb recomputed calls from the multiplex PCR reads with MiXCR, one row per CDR3 protein. Of a few hundred thousand distinct CDR3 sequences listed, less than 25% are singletons. The sequencing sample was made of blood. The source of these receptors is a man aged 18 to 35 with Graves' hyperthyroidism.

This clonotype was picked up many times. The gene calls are TRBV6-5 and TRBJ1-2, with D unclear. The germline V and J ends were trimmed by 0 bases and 4 bases, with 9 bases remaining between them. The CDR3 totals 14 residues. The V gene's germline CDR1 is MNHEY and CDR2 SVGAGI. This CDR3 is CASSYSEGRYGYTF. CDR3 DNA sequence: TGTGCCAGCAGTTACTCTGAGGGCCGCTATGGCTACACCTTC.

To note about this clonotype: This may stem from a read error, because a much larger clone lies one nucleotide away. The chain joins TRBV2 to TRBJ1-2; TRBD1 might be the D (5 bases). This CDR3 is built from 13 residues. In germline, CDR1 is SNHLY, CDR2 FYNNEI. CDR3 region: CASSARGAYGYSF. In nucleotides, the CDR3 is TGTGCCAGCAGTGCCCGCGGGGCATATGGCTACTCCTTC. The entire variable domain, with the rest obtained from reference TRBV2 and TRBJ1-2, is as follows: EPEVTQTPSHQVTQMGQEVILRCVPISNHLYFYWYRQILGQKVEFLVSFYNNEISEKSEIFDDQFSVERPDGSNFTLKIRSTKLEDSAMYFCASSARGAYGYSFGSGTRLTVV.

This clonotype has at least ten counts. This chain connects TRBV4-1 to TRBJ1-5; D remains ambiguous. Germline V CDR1 and CDR2: MGHRA, YSYEKL. This CDR3 contains 12 residues. Trimming took 3 bases from V and 4 from J, leaving 4 bases between them. In DNA form, the CDR3 reads TGCGCCAGCAGCCATGTTAATCAGCCCCAGCATTTT. Amino acids: CASSHVNQPQHF.

This clonotype came up many times. V usage is TRBV7-2 and J usage is TRBJ2-2; D assignment may be TRBD1 or TRBD2 (5 bases each). Germline V gene data show CDR1 as SGHTA and CDR2 as FQGNSA. CDR3 length: 15 amino acids. V was trimmed by 4 bases and J by 6 bases, leaving 15 bases between them. CDR3 DNA sequence: TGTGCCAGCAGCTCGAATAAGGGACGCGCCGGGGAGCTGTTTTTT. It translates to CASSSNKGRAGELFF.

Many counts were recorded for this clonotype. This chain connects TRBV6-2 or TRBV6-3 to TRBJ1-5; the D is unclear. V lost 4 bases and J 2 bases, leaving 9 bases between the germline ends. Germline V gene sequence: CDR1 MNHEY, CDR2 SVGEGT. The CDR3 consists of 14 residues. Here the CDR3 reads CASSWMGGNQPQHF. DNA for the CDR3: TGTGCCAGCAGTTGGATGGGCGGCAATCAGCCCCAGCATTTT.

This clonotype has a count of ten or more. J is TRBJ1-5 and V is TRBV12-3 or TRBV12-4; tentatively, D is TRBD1 (6 bases). CDR3 size: 15 residues. V shed 5 bases and J shed 7 bases, with 18 bases lying between them. The DNA for the CDR3 is TGTGCCAGCAGTCCCTCGGGGGGCGCAGGGCAGCCCCAGCATTTT. This encodes CASSPSGGAGQPQHF.

At least ten counts were recorded for this clonotype. The genes are TRBV4-1 and TRBJ2-5; D remains unclear. From germline, CDR1 is MGHRA and CDR2 YSYEKL. This CDR3 has 13 amino acids. V was pared by 4 bases and J by 2 bases, with 8 bases between. CDR3 region: CASSLSRQETQYF. CDR3 coding DNA: TGCGCCAGCAGCCTGTCTCGTCAAGAGACCCAGTACTTC.

This clonotype was seen at least ten times. The genes are TRBV28 and TRBJ1-2, with D possibly being TRBD1 (5 bases). Trimming removed 6 bases from V and 8 bases from J, with 16 bases in between. The germline V gene encodes CDR1 MDHEN and CDR2 SYDVKM. The CDR3 is 13 amino acids. The CDR3 sequence is CASSPGPGDGYTF. As DNA, the CDR3 is TGTGCCAGCAGCCCTGGTCCGGGGGACGGCTACACCTTC.

This clonotype was found many times. This chain connects TRBV5-1 to TRBJ2-2; 9 bases agree with TRBD1. Germline lookup yields CDR1 SGHRS and CDR2 YFSETQ. With 5 bases clipped from V and 4 bases from J, the junction kept 9 bases outside the gene matches. The CDR3 sequence is 16 residues long. The chain's CDR3 is CASRDRGTGITGELFF. The DNA for the CDR3 is TGCGCCAGCAGGGACAGAGGGACAGGGATCACCGGGGAGCTGTTTTTT.

The chain has TRBV6-1 and TRBJ1-1; D remains unclear. V lost 7 bases and J lost 6, with 15 bases in between. The CDR3 sequence is 13 residues long. Germline V gives CDR1 MNHNS, CDR2 SASEGT. The DNA of the CDR3 is TGTGCCAGCATGGCTGAGGGTAGGCCTGAAGCTTTCTTT. Its protein product is CASMAEGRPEAFF.

This clonotype was picked up many times. This sequence joins TRBV5-1 and TRBJ1-1; a weak D match, TRBD1 (5 bases). Deletions cut 1 base from V and 7 bases from J, with 11 bases between. The CDR3 spans 13 residues. The germline gives CDR1 SGHRS, CDR2 YFSETQ. The CDR3 reads CASSLTGPREAFF. CDR3 bases: TGCGCCAGCAGCTTGACAGGACCCCGTGAAGCTTTCTTT.

The chain recombines TRBV7-2 with TRBJ1-2; 9 nucleotides agree with TRBD1. The germline gives CDR1 SGHTA, CDR2 FQGNSA. V lost 3 bases to trimming and J lost 8 bases; unmatched junction nucleotides: 10. The CDR3 has 15 residues. CDR3 amino acids: CASSFSAGTGYGYTF. The CDR3 bases are TGTGCCAGCAGCTTCTCAGCCGGGACAGGGTACGGCTACACCTTC.

This clonotype was counted at least ten times. The chain carries TRBV12-3 or TRBV12-4 and TRBJ2-2; 8 bases fit TRBD1. The V segment lost 5 bases and the J segment 4 bases; nucleotides outside the gene matches: 6. The CDR3 runs to 15 residues. The CDR3 protein is CASSPTGGRTGELFF. CDR3 nucleotides: TGTGCCAGCAGTCCCACAGGGGGGCGCACCGGGGAGCTGTTTTTT.

The rearrangement links TRBV20-1 to TRBJ2-5; D perhaps matches TRBD2 (6 bases). This CDR3 region has 15 residues. Deletions cut 0 bases from V and 5 bases from J, with 16 bases between. In germline, CDR1 is DFQATT, CDR2 SNEGSKA (reference sequence). CDR3 DNA: TGCAGTGCTAGAGATGGCGGGATCGAGGGGGAGACCCAGTACTTC. It translates to CSARDGGIEGETQYF.

Many counts were recorded for this clonotype. The chain employs TRBV6-6 and TRBJ2-7, with 11 nucleotides matching TRBD1. Germline CDR1 reads MNHNY; CDR2 reads SVGAGI (reference sequence). The CDR3 contains 15 residues. Trimming cost V 2 bases and J 4 bases; bases outside gene matches: 4. The CDR3 loop reads CASSYAGTGGYEQYF. The DNA for the CDR3 is TGTGCCAGCAGTTACGCCGGGACAGGGGGATACGAGCAGTACTTC.

In this sample, this clonotype turned up many times. As DNA, the CDR3 is TGTGCCAGCAGTTTCTGGGGAGAGAGAACTGAAGCTTTCTTT. Its translation is CASSFWGERTEAFF. The chain carries TRBV12-3 or TRBV12-4 and TRBJ1-1; no firm D call. This CDR3 is 14 amino acids long. The V end was cut by 3 bases, the J end by 5 bases, with 13 bases between.

This clonotype was detected many times. The V and J genes are TRBV6-1 and TRBJ1-5; no firm D call. The CDR3 spans 16 residues. CDR1 is MNHNS and CDR2 is SASEGT in the germline V gene. The V and J ends lost 3 bases and 0 bases respectively, with 12 bases between them. The CDR3 DNA reads TGTGCCAGCAGTGACGGGCAGGTGATTAGCAATCAGCCCCAGCATTTT. As protein: CASSDGQVISNQPQHF.

The rearrangement uses TRBV19 and TRBJ1-5; no firm D call. The germline gives CDR1 LNHDA, CDR2 SQIVND (reference sequence). This CDR3 contains 15 residues. Trimming took 3 bases from V and 1 from J, leaving 10 bases between them. Here the CDR3 DNA reads TGTGCCAGTAGTATTTTAACACCAAGCAATCAGCCCCAGCATTTT. Protein product: CASSILTPSNQPQHF.

This clonotype turned up a few times. This chain links TRBV12-3 or TRBV12-4 with TRBJ2-2; D perhaps matches TRBD2 (7 bases). Trimming left V 6 bases short and J 6 bases short, with 20 bases between. The CDR3 consists of 16 residues. The CDR3 protein is CASRPFGGGPAGELFF. The DNA for the CDR3 is TGTGCCAGCAGGCCCTTTGGGGGGGGGCCCGCCGGGGAGCTGTTTTTT.

This chain joins TRBV7-9 and TRBJ2-7; TRBD1 aligns across 7 bases. Germline V gene data show CDR1 as SEHNR and CDR2 as FQNEAQ (reference sequence). Trimming cost V 1 base and J 5 bases; bases outside gene matches: 8. The CDR3 has 15 residues. CDR3 coding DNA: TGTGCCAGCAGCTTAGTCGACAGGGTGAGCAACGAGCAGTACTTC. It encodes CASSLVDRVSNEQYF. Filled out from reference TRBV7-9 and TRBJ2-7, the complete variable domain reads DTGVSQNPRHKITKRGQNVTFRCDPISEHNRLYWYRQTLGQGPEFLTYFQNEAQLEKSRLLSDRFSAERPKGSFSTLEIQRTEQGDSAMYLCASSLVDRVSNEQYFGPGTRLTVT.

This rearrangement joins TRBV24-1 to TRBJ2-5; D might be TRBD1 (6 bases). Trimming removed 0 bases from V and 5 bases from J, with 9 bases in between. The CDR3 has 14 residues. CDR1 is KGHDR and CDR2 is SFDVKD in the germline V gene. The CDR3 loop reads CATSDLAGDETQYF. The CDR3 coding sequence is TGTGCCACCAGTGATTTGGCAGGGGATGAGACCCAGTACTTC.

As regards this clonotype: This clone may be a read error of a much larger clone one base away. The J gene is TRBJ1-2, the V gene TRBV12-3 or TRBV12-4; no clear D. The CDR3 covers 13 residues. CDR3: CVSSLGKMSGYTF. The DNA of the CDR3 is TGTGTCAGCAGTTTAGGGAAGATGAGTGGCTACACCTTC.